A single sample is the source of the 30 T cell receptor beta chains below, sequenced in a study of cytomegalovirus exposure and HLA in healthy donors. The data were produced by immunoSEQ multiplex PCR, yet TCRdb's version contains in-frame clones alone and is incomplete. The sample holds approximately 54,000 clones, roughly 90% seen once. The specimen was PBMCs. These receptors were collected from a woman between 18 and 30 years old in good health and CMV-seropositive.

CDR3 region: CASSPGQGSSYEQYF. The CDR3, as DNA: TGTGCCAGCTCACCCGGACAGGGTAGCTCCTACGAGCAGTACTTC. This chain joins TRBV18 and TRBJ2-7; 8 nucleotides agree with TRBD1. From germline, CDR1 is KGHSH and CDR2 LQKENI. V lost 3 bases, J lost 0 bases, and 4 bases stayed unmatched. The CDR3 sequence is 15 residues long.

The V call is TRBV9, the J call TRBJ1-2; D remains ambiguous. The V gene lost 2 bases and the J gene lost 6 bases, with 11 bases spanning the gap. CDR1 is SGDLS and CDR2 is YYNGEE in the germline V gene. This CDR3 spans 13 amino acids. As DNA, the CDR3 is TGTGCCAGCAGCGTCGGGGTGACGGATGGCTACACCTTC. Translation gives CASSVGVTDGYTF.

This chain connects TRBV10-3 to TRBJ2-3, with D unresolved. The CDR3 contains 13 residues. CDR1 is ENHRY and CDR2 is SYGVKD in the germline V gene. V lost 8 bases, J lost 0 bases, and 9 bases lay in between. CDR3 sequence reads: CAIGTASTDTQYF. DNA of the CDR3: TGTGCCATCGGAACAGCCAGCACAGATACGCAGTATTTT.

This clone appeared once. This rearrangement joins TRBV9 to TRBJ2-7; D not resolved. The length of the CDR3 is 14 residues. V was shortened by 0 bases and J by 2 bases, with 9 bases between the two germline ends. From germline, CDR1 is SGDLS and CDR2 YYNGEE. CDR3 nucleotides: TGTGCCAGCAGCGTAGCTGCAGGTCCCTACGAGCAGTACTTC. This sequence encodes CASSVAAGPYEQYF.

The CDR3 spells CASSRRLVQETQYF. CDR3 coding DNA: TGTGCCAGCAGCCGCCGACTAGTCCAAGAGACCCAGTACTTC. The gene calls are TRBV5-8 and TRBJ2-5; TRBD2 might be the D (6 bases). Trimming removed 4 bases at V and 1 base at J, with 11 bases between. The germline CDR1 and CDR2 sequences are SGHTS and YDEGEE. The CDR3 spans 14 residues.

The chain combines TRBV28 with TRBJ2-1; 7 bases are shared with TRBD2. The V gene end was trimmed by 5 bases and the J gene end by 7 bases; junction bases not matched to a gene: 17. Germline V gene lookup returns CDR1 MDHEN and CDR2 SYDVKM. The CDR3 sequence is 17 residues long. CDR3 in DNA: TGTGCCAGCAGTCACTTTCCCCTAGGGAGGGGACGAAATGAGCAGTTCTTC. Translation: CASSHFPLGRGRNEQFF.

J is TRBJ1-5 and V is TRBV28, with D maybe TRBD1 (6 bases). Germline values: CDR1 MDHEN, CDR2 SYDVKM. With 3 bases removed from V and 6 bases from J, the gap between germline ends came to 9 bases. This CDR3 region has 13 residues. CDR3 sequence (DNA): TGTGCCAGCAGTTTCTCACAGGGTCAGCCCCAGCATTTT. It translates to CASSFSQGQPQHF.

This clone has only a few counts. V gene TRBV11-2 combines with J gene TRBJ1-2; D gene unclear. Trimming shortened V by 1 base and J by 1 base, and 4 bases separated the two germline ends. The CDR3 loop spans 13 amino acids. CDR1 and CDR2 (germline): SGHAT, FQNNGV. CDR3 amino acids: CASSLGSNYGYTF. CDR3 coding DNA: TGTGCCAGCAGCTTAGGGAGTAACTATGGCTACACCTTC.

The gene calls are TRBV5-4 and TRBJ2-3; 7 nucleotides line up with TRBD2. CDR1 is SGHNT, CDR2 YYREEE, per germline (reference sequence). The CDR3 sequence is 16 residues long. Trimming removed 2 bases from V and 0 bases from J; junction bases left unmatched: 6. This CDR3 is CASSLTSGASTDTQYF. CDR3 bases: TGTGCCAGCAGCTTAACGAGCGGGGCTAGCACAGATACGCAGTATTTT. Based on the CDR3 plus reference TRBV5-4 and TRBJ2-3, the full variable domain is ETGVTQSPTHLIKTRGQQVTLRCSSQSGHNTVSWYQQALGQGPQFIFQYYREEENGRGNFPPRFSGLQFPNYSSELNVNALELDDSALYLCASSLTSGASTDTQYFGPGTRLTVL.

The J gene is TRBJ1-2, the V gene TRBV4-3; 7 bases match TRBD1. This CDR3 spans 16 amino acids. Trimming at V came to 3 bases and at J to 3 bases, leaving 10 bases not matched to a gene. Per germline, CDR1 LGHNA and CDR2 YSLEER. The DNA for the CDR3 is TGCGCCAGCAGCCAGGCCCTAGACAGGGATTACTATGGCTACACCTTC. The encoded protein is CASSQALDRDYYGYTF.

This chain connects TRBV7-9 to TRBJ1-5, with TRBD1 as a possible D gene (6 bases). The CDR3 totals 13 residues. Per germline, CDR1 SEHNR and CDR2 FQNEAQ (reference sequence). V was shortened by 5 bases and J by 7 bases, with 12 bases between the two germline ends. For the CDR3, the DNA is TGTGCCAGCAGCCCAGGGGTCGGGCAGCCCCAGCATTTT. Residues: CASSPGVGQPQHF.

This chain joins TRBV6-5 and TRBJ1-2; 7 nucleotides match TRBD1. CDR1 and CDR2 from the germline V gene are MNHEY and SVGAGI. The V gene end was trimmed by 5 bases and the J gene end by 1 base; junction bases not matched to a gene: 7. The CDR3 is made up of 15 amino acids. The CDR3 DNA reads TGTGCCAGCAGTATTCTACAGGGGAATAACTATGGCTACACCTTC. It translates to CASSILQGNNYGYTF.

The chain recombines TRBV5-1 with TRBJ2-6, with D possibly being TRBD1 (6 bases). Trimming cost V 5 bases and J 1 base, with 22 bases left between them. The CDR3 covers 19 residues. Germline V gene lookup returns CDR1 SGHRS and CDR2 YFSETQ. The DNA of the CDR3 is TGCGCCAGCAGGCTTCAGGACAGTTACTTCTCTTCTGGGGCCAACGTCCTGACTTTC. It encodes CASRLQDSYFSSGANVLTF.

This clone was seen once. This rearrangement joins TRBV6-6 to TRBJ1-5; 10 bases are a match to TRBD1. The germline gives CDR1 MNHNY, CDR2 SVGAGI (reference sequence). The CDR3 runs 15 residues. Trimming cost V 2 bases and J 4 bases; bases outside gene matches: 2. The CDR3 DNA sequence: TGTGCCAGCAGTTACCGACAGGGGGCGAATCAGCCCCAGCATTTT. Translation: CASSYRQGANQPQHF.

The chain uses TRBV14 and TRBJ1-1, with D maybe TRBD1 (5 bases). The CDR3 sequence is 15 residues long. Germline values: CDR1 SGHDN, CDR2 FVKESK. Trimming cost V 2 bases and J 3 bases, with 13 bases left between them. The CDR3 spells CASSQRTGGDTEAFF. The CDR3 DNA reads as TGTGCCAGCAGCCAAAGAACAGGAGGGGACACTGAAGCTTTCTTT.

This sequence joins TRBV6-6 and TRBJ2-1; D may be TRBD2 (5 bases). Germline V gives CDR1 MNHNY, CDR2 SVGAGI (reference sequence). V dropped 2 bases and J dropped 9 bases, with 11 bases sitting between them. CDR3 length: 13 amino acids. Written as DNA, the CDR3 is TGTGCCAGCAGTTACCCGGAGGCGGCTGAGCAGTTCTTC. It encodes CASSYPEAAEQFF.

The chain joins TRBV25-1 to TRBJ2-3; TRBD2 matches at 7 bases. This CDR3 has 15 residues. Germline CDR1 and CDR2: MGHDK and SYGVNS. Trimming at V came to 0 bases and at J to 6 bases, leaving 6 bases not matched to a gene. CDR3 DNA: TGTGCCAGCAGTGAATATCGGGGAGGGGCGGATACGCAGTATTTT. It yields the protein CASSEYRGGADTQYF.

J is TRBJ2-7 and V is TRBV28; D possibly corresponds to TRBD2 (5 bases). The length of the CDR3 is 14 residues. V lost 2 bases and J lost 3, with 11 bases in between. Germline CDR1 and CDR2: MDHEN and SYDVKM. The CDR3 bases are TGTGCCAGCAGTTTACTGTCGGGGAGCTACGAGCAGTACTTC. Its translation: CASSLLSGSYEQYF.

V usage is TRBV4-3 and J usage is TRBJ2-2; TRBD2 agrees at 8 bases. The CDR3 consists of 17 residues. V trimming: 2 bases; J trimming: 0 bases; junction bases outside the gene matches: 5. Germline CDR1 and CDR2: LGHNA and YSLEER. The CDR3 DNA follows: TGCGCCAGCAGCCAAACAGAGCGGGGGCCGAACACCGGGGAGCTGTTTTTT. This gives the protein CASSQTERGPNTGELFF.

This clone was found once. The V and J genes are TRBV5-1 and TRBJ1-1, with D unclear. CDR3 length: 14 amino acids. Germline values: CDR1 SGHRS, CDR2 YFSETQ. The germline V and J ends were trimmed by 0 bases and 1 base, with 7 bases remaining between them. The DNA for the CDR3 is TGCGCCAGCAGCTTGGGTTATCCGAACACTGAAGCTTTCTTT. It is translated as CASSLGYPNTEAFF.

The chain uses TRBV10-1 and TRBJ2-2; 7 nucleotides align to TRBD1. The CDR3 extends over 14 amino acids. V trimming: 8 bases; J trimming: 0 bases; junction bases outside the gene matches: 3. Per germline, CDR1 WNHNN and CDR2 SYGVQD (reference sequence). The CDR3 loop is CASSGQANTGELFF. For the CDR3, the DNA is TGCGCCAGCTCCGGACAGGCGAACACCGGGGAGCTGTTTTTT.

The chain is built from TRBV7-3 and TRBJ1-1; 7 bases agree with TRBD1. In germline, CDR1 is SGHTA, CDR2 FQGTGA. V lost 5 bases and J lost 7; bases outside the gene matches: 7. The CDR3 sequence is 13 residues long. CDR3 sequence: CASSPGTAGEAFF. The CDR3 DNA is TGTGCCAGCAGCCCCGGGACAGCGGGTGAAGCTTTCTTT. Combining the CDR3 with reference TRBV7-3 and TRBJ1-1 gives the whole variable domain GAGVSQTPSNKVTEKGKYVELRCDPISGHTALYWYRQSLGQGPEFLIYFQGTGAADDSGLPNDRFFAVRPEGSVSTLKIQRTERGDSAVYLCASSPGTAGEAFFGQGTRLTVV.

The chain uses TRBV13 and TRBJ2-1, with D possibly being TRBD1 (6 bases). This CDR3 contains 12 residues. Trimming stripped 5 bases from V and 9 bases from J, with 11 bases between. The V gene's germline CDR1 is PRHDT and CDR2 FYEKMQ (reference sequence). CDR3 sequence reads: CASSPRGAEQFF. In DNA form, the CDR3 reads TGTGCCAGCAGCCCCAGGGGCGCTGAGCAGTTCTTC.

V gene TRBV19 combines with J gene TRBJ2-7; 13 positions match TRBD2. V shed 5 bases and J 3 bases; nucleotides not matched to a gene: 4. This CDR3 is 15 amino acids long. The germline V gene has CDR1 LNHDA and CDR2 SQIVND (reference sequence). CDR3 amino acids: CASSSTSGGDYEQYF. CDR3 DNA sequence: TGTGCCAGTAGTTCAACTAGCGGGGGGGACTACGAGCAGTACTTC.

The J gene is TRBJ1-2, the V gene TRBV28, with TRBD1 matching over 7 bases. The CDR3 has 15 residues. The germline V gene encodes CDR1 MDHEN and CDR2 SYDVKM. J lost 4 bases, V lost 6 bases, and 11 bases had no gene match. CDR3 bases: TGTGCCAGCAGCCTCTCTGCGACAGGGAGCTATGGCTACACCTTC. This codes for CASSLSATGSYGYTF.

The J gene is TRBJ2-2, the V gene TRBV11-1; D not resolved. V lost 3 bases to trimming and J lost 5 bases, with 13 bases between them. The CDR3 runs 15 residues. The germline V gene encodes CDR1 SGHAT and CDR2 FQDESV (reference sequence). CDR3 DNA sequence: TGTGCCAGCAGCTTGGCCGCGGTTGTTACCGGGGAGCTGTTTTTT. Translation: CASSLAAVVTGELFF.

The chain has TRBV7-3 and TRBJ1-1; D gene uncertain. Germline V gene lookup returns CDR1 SGHTA and CDR2 FQGTGA. V lost 4 bases and J 1 base, leaving 7 bases between the germline ends. The CDR3 runs 13 residues. CDR3 nucleotide sequence: TGTGCCAGCAGCTATGGGAGGAACACTGAAGCTTTCTTT. Protein product: CASSYGRNTEAFF. The variable domain in full, completed from reference TRBV7-3 and TRBJ1-1, reads GAGVSQTPSNKVTEKGKYVELRCDPISGHTALYWYRQSLGQGPEFLIYFQGTGAADDSGLPNDRFFAVRPEGSVSTLKIQRTERGDSAVYLCASSYGRNTEAFFGQGTRLTVV.

This chain joins TRBV14 and TRBJ1-1, with 7 bases lining up with TRBD1. The junction had 16 bases not matched to a gene; V was cut back by 3 bases and J by 3 bases. This CDR3 contains 18 residues. Germline CDR1 is SGHDN and CDR2 is FVKESK. CDR3 nucleotides: TGTGCCAGCAGCCACAATGACAGGGTATATTGGTCGTACACTGAAGCTTTCTTT. Translation: CASSHNDRVYWSYTEAFF.

This clone appeared once. The genes are TRBV15 and TRBJ2-2; 9 nucleotides agree with TRBD1. The ends lost 6 bases at V and 8 bases at J; junction bases unmatched: 7. This CDR3 region has 14 residues. The V gene's germline CDR1 is LNHNV and CDR2 YYDKDF (reference sequence). CDR3 DNA sequence: TGTGCCACCAGAAACACAGGGGGCGAAGGGGAGCTGTTTTTT. This sequence encodes CATRNTGGEGELFF.

J is TRBJ1-1 and V is TRBV2, with no clear D. Deletions cut 6 bases from V and 0 bases from J, with 11 bases between. Germline loops: CDR1 SNHLY, CDR2 FYNNEI. This CDR3 is 14 amino acids long. The CDR3 loop is CASREDYLNTEAFF. CDR3 in DNA: TGTGCCAGCAGAGAGGACTATTTGAACACTGAAGCTTTCTTT.